The 32 T cell receptor beta chains below were found in one sample sequenced in a study of identical twins listed by TCRdb under 2016. The protocol used for the library was 5' RACE. Sequencing used an Illumina HiSeq 2000. TCRdb reanalyzed the raw reads on its own, using fastp at Q25 for trimming and MiXCR for clone calling, and kept in-frame beta chains. Rows are combined by CDR3 protein, so each entry shows the most common genes and DNA. This sample holds around 1.7 million distinct CDR3 sequences; more than 30% were observed only once. The top ten constitute around 0.25% of the sample. The sequenced sample consisted of cord blood. The receptors stem from a newborn girl in good health.

This rearrangement joins TRBV20-1 to TRBJ1-6; the D gene is possibly TRBD1 (6 bases). This CDR3 contains 12 residues. Trimming left V 6 bases short and J 7 bases short, with 10 bases between. CDR1 and CDR2 from the germline V gene are DFQATT and SNEGSKA (reference sequence). DNA for the CDR3: TGCAGTGCGGGGGGCGTCAATTCACCCCTCCACTTT. This gives the protein CSAGGVNSPLHF.

A few counts support this clonotype. This chain links TRBV5-6 with TRBJ2-3; D not certain. CDR3 length: 15 residues. The V end was cut by 1 base, the J end by 2 bases, with 11 bases between. Germline loops: CDR1 SGHDT, CDR2 YYEEEE. The CDR3 coding sequence is TGTGCCAGCAGCTTGATTCGGGCCCTCACAGATACGCAGTATTTT. Its protein product is CASSLIRALTDTQYF. Based on the CDR3 plus reference TRBV5-6 and TRBJ2-3, the full variable domain is DAGVTQSPTHLIKTRGQQVTLRCSPKSGHDTVSWYQQALGQGPQFIFQYYEEEERQRGNFPDRFSGHQFPNYSSELNVNALLLGDSALYLCASSLIRALTDTQYFGPGTRLTVL.

The chain couples TRBV20-1 to TRBJ2-3, with D perhaps being TRBD1 or TRBD2 (6 bases each). Trimming cost V 6 bases and J 4 bases, with 26 bases left between them. Germline V lookup: CDR1 DFQATT, CDR2 SNEGSKA (reference sequence). The CDR3 has 17 residues. CDR3 amino acids: CSARTWTPRRGADTQYF. As DNA, the CDR3 is TGCAGTGCGAGAACTTGGACACCCCGTAGGGGGGCAGATACGCAGTATTTT.

This chain joins TRBV2 and TRBJ1-2, with D perhaps matching TRBD1 (6 bases). The germline V and J ends were trimmed by 4 bases and 4 bases, with 22 bases remaining between them. The length of the CDR3 is 17 residues. Germline V gene sequence: CDR1 SNHLY, CDR2 FYNNEI. CDR3 nucleotide sequence: TGTGCCAGCAGTGCGAGAGGAGGGGGGCGCGGAGGCTATGGCTACACCTTC. It specifies CASSARGGGRGGYGYTF.

The J gene is TRBJ1-1, the V gene TRBV20-1, with no clear D. Trimming took 2 bases from V and 2 from J, leaving 15 bases between them. The CDR3 runs to 15 residues. Germline CDR1 reads DFQATT; CDR2 reads SNEGSKA (reference sequence). CDR3 region: CSARSGGVGNTEAFF. Written as DNA, the CDR3 is TGCAGTGCTAGATCAGGCGGAGTTGGAAACACTGAAGCTTTCTTT.

This clonotype was seen only once. This clone may be a read error of a much larger clone one base away. The V gene is TRBV12-3 or TRBV12-4, the J gene TRBJ1-2; D is ambiguous. This CDR3 is 13 amino acids long. The CDR3, as DNA: TGTGCCCGCAGTTTATCACAGTCCTATGGCTACACCTTC. This encodes CARSLSQSYGYTF.

This clonotype has more than one count but fewer than ten. The chain recombines TRBV20-1 with TRBJ2-1; 9 nucleotides agree with TRBD2. V was pared by 4 bases and J by 3 bases, with 7 bases of the junction left unmatched. Germline CDR1 DFQATT, CDR2 SNEGSKA (reference sequence). This CDR3 comprises 15 residues. The CDR3 sequence: CSANNKREDYNEQFF. CDR3 nucleotide sequence: TGCAGTGCTAACAATAAGCGGGAGGACTACAATGAGCAGTTCTTC.

The chain couples TRBV12-3 or TRBV12-4 to TRBJ1-1; no reliable D call. This CDR3 contains 14 residues. V was clipped by 6 bases and J by 1 base, with 12 bases between them. The CDR3 DNA is TGTGCCAGCAGAATCCGACAACAGAACACTGAAGCTTTCTTT. It codes for CASRIRQQNTEAFF.

The V and J genes are TRBV6-6 and TRBJ2-3; the match to TRBD1 covers 7 bases. The germline gives CDR1 MNHNY, CDR2 SVGAGI (reference sequence). V shed 7 bases, J shed 3 bases, and the junction held 10 bases outside the gene matches. The CDR3 spans 15 residues. CDR3 coding DNA: TGTGCCAGCATAGGCCGGACAGGTGCAACAGATACGCAGTATTTT. Translated, it gives CASIGRTGATDTQYF.

The chain joins TRBV3-1 to TRBJ2-7; D may be TRBD2 (7 bases). CDR3 length: 16 amino acids. Germline CDR1 LGHDT, CDR2 YNNKEL (reference sequence). Trimming took off 0 bases at V and 3 bases at J, with 15 bases between the two ends. In nucleotides, the CDR3 is TGTGCCAGCAGCCAAGATGGGAGGGACACCGACTACGAGCAGTACTTC. Its protein is CASSQDGRDTDYEQYF.

This chain joins TRBV4-2 and TRBJ1-3, with TRBD1 matching over 9 bases. Unmatched junction bases numbered 11, after V lost 4 bases and J lost 7 bases. Per the germline V gene, CDR1 is LGHNA and CDR2 is YNFKEQ. CDR3 length equals 16 residues. The CDR3 spells CASSLPGQGGPNTIYF. Written as DNA, the CDR3 is TGTGCCAGCAGCCTACCGGGACAGGGAGGTCCGAACACCATATATTTT.

Details on this clonotype: At one end the junction does not follow the germline gene, possibly because of a read error. The gene calls are TRBV12-3 or TRBV12-4 and TRBJ1-6; D is unresolved. CDR3 length: 16 residues. The CDR3 reads CASSSKGRSYNPPLHF. In DNA form, the CDR3 reads TGTGCCAGCAGTTCCAAGGGCCGGTCCTATAATCCACCCCTCCACTTT.

The chain combines TRBV21-1 with TRBJ2-3; TRBD2, as called in the table, went unchecked against the DNA. TRBV21-1 is a recognized pseudogene. This CDR3 has 19 residues. The CDR3 DNA reads TGTGCCAGCAGCAGATCTAAAAACCGTGGACTAGCGGCTAGAGATACGCAGTATTTT. This translates into CASSRSKNRGLAARDTQYF.

This clonotype was seen only once. The J gene is TRBJ1-5, the V gene TRBV27; 9 positions match TRBD1. The CDR3 is made up of 14 amino acids. Looked up from germline, CDR1 is MNHEY and CDR2 is SMNVEV (reference sequence). Germline trimming cut 8 bases from V and 6 bases from J; bases unmatched to any gene: 8. CDR3 DNA: TGTGCCAGCGGGACAGGGAAGGTGACTCAGCCCCAGCATTTT. Its translation: CASGTGKVTQPQHF.

The rearrangement joins TRBV28 to TRBJ2-1; 7 bases align to TRBD2. CDR1 and CDR2 (germline): MDHEN, SYDVKM. The CDR3 has 16 residues. Losses at the gene ends were 6 bases for V and 0 bases for J; bases not matched to a gene: 8. The CDR3 sequence is CASRPPASGSYNEQFF. CDR3 sequence (DNA): TGTGCCAGCAGACCCCCCGCTAGCGGCTCCTACAATGAGCAGTTCTTC.

A remark on this clonotype: One end of the junction does not line up with germline, which may come from a read error. The V call is TRBV7-8, the J call TRBJ2-4; tentative D call: TRBD1 (5 bases). The DNA end favors TRBJ2-5, so the J call may be wrong. The CDR3 contains 14 residues. Germline assignment: CDR1 SGHVS and CDR2 FQNEAQ. CDR3 sequence (DNA): TGTGCCGGCAGTCGTTCCAGGGACCAAGAGACCCAGTACTTC. Protein sequence: CAGSRSRDQETQYF.

This clonotype was observed a few times. The rearrangement joins TRBV28 to TRBJ2-3; D assignment may be TRBD1 or TRBD2 (5 bases each). Trimming cost V 11 bases and J 4 bases, with 31 bases left between them. The CDR3 runs 18 residues. Germline CDR1 MDHEN, CDR2 SYDVKM. The CDR3 DNA follows: TGTGCCCCACAAAAGAGGGGTGCAAGCGTCGCCCACTCAGATACGCAGTATTTT. This codes for CAPQKRGASVAHSDTQYF.

This clonotype was observed a handful of times. CDR3 region: CASSPSGGGGTEAFF. Written as DNA, the CDR3 is TGTGCCAGCTCACCCTCGGGGGGTGGGGGCACTGAAGCTTTCTTT. The chain combines TRBV18 with TRBJ1-1; D is perhaps TRBD1 (5 bases). The CDR3 is 15 residues long. CDR1 is KGHSH, CDR2 LQKENI, per germline. V was shortened by 3 bases and J by 4 bases, with 15 bases between the two germline ends.

The chain is built from TRBV3-1 and TRBJ2-6, with 12 bases lining up with TRBD2. The germline CDR1 and CDR2 sequences are LGHDT and YNNKEL (reference sequence). V was pared by 3 bases and J by 0 bases, with 3 bases of the junction left unmatched. CDR3 length: 18 residues. The CDR3 coding sequence is TGTGCCAGCAGCCAGACTAGCGGGGGTATCTCTGGGGCCAACGTCCTGACTTTC. It encodes CASSQTSGGISGANVLTF.

A few counts support this clonotype. The V call is TRBV20-1, the J call TRBJ2-1; 12 bases match TRBD2. Germline V gene data show CDR1 as DFQATT and CDR2 as SNEGSKA (reference sequence). V was clipped by 1 base and J by 7 bases; unmatched bases: 8. CDR3 length equals 16 residues. The CDR3 coding sequence is TGCAGTGCTAGAGGGGCTAGCGGGAGGGCGGTGAATGAGCAGTTCTTC. This translates into CSARGASGRAVNEQFF.

V is TRBV7-9 and J is TRBJ2-2; D is perhaps TRBD1 (5 bases). V was pared by 4 bases and J by 4 bases, with 16 bases between. The CDR3 contains 16 residues. The germline CDR1 and CDR2 sequences are SEHNR and FQNEAQ (reference sequence). This chain's CDR3 is CASSSPKTGVTGELFF. CDR3 coding DNA: TGTGCCAGCAGCTCACCCAAAACAGGAGTCACCGGGGAGCTGTTTTTT.

This clonotype was counted ten times or more. In nucleotides, the CDR3 is TGTGCCATCAGTGAGTCGAGTAGGTACGAGCAGTACTTC. This codes for CAISESSRYEQYF. The rearrangement uses TRBV10-3 and TRBJ2-7; D is unclear. V lost 0 bases, J lost 4 bases, and 7 bases lay in between. The CDR3 extends over 13 amino acids. Germline CDR1 is ENHRY and CDR2 is SYGVKD.

This clonotype was observed many times. This chain links TRBV6-5 with TRBJ2-7; a possible D gene is TRBD2 (6 bases). V was clipped by 0 bases and J by 5 bases, with 11 bases between them. CDR1 and CDR2 from the germline V gene are MNHEY and SVGAGI. The CDR3 runs to 14 residues. This CDR3 is CASSYSRRDHEQYF. The CDR3 coding sequence is TGTGCCAGCAGTTACTCGAGGCGGGACCACGAGCAGTACTTC.

This clonotype was detected once. A much more abundant neighbour one base away suggests this may be a read error. The V and J genes are TRBV28 and TRBJ2-4; perhaps TRBD2 as D (5 bases). Germline V gives CDR1 MDHEN, CDR2 SYDVKM. The CDR3 is made up of 15 amino acids. The CDR3 coding sequence is TGTGCCAGCAGTTCCCCACGTCTAGCCAAAAACACTCAGTACTTC. It translates to CASSSPRLAKNTQYF.

The chain recombines TRBV20-1 with TRBJ2-7; TRBD2 might be the D (5 bases). V lost 0 bases to trimming and J lost 7 bases, with 16 bases between them. The CDR3 is 14 amino acids. Per the germline V gene, CDR1 is DFQATT and CDR2 is SNEGSKA (reference sequence). CDR3 coding DNA: TGCAGTGCTAGAGATTCGCTAGAGAGGGATGAGCAGTACTTC. It yields the protein CSARDSLERDEQYF.

The V gene is TRBV5-1, the J gene TRBJ2-2, with a possible D match to TRBD1 (6 bases). Per germline, CDR1 SGHRS and CDR2 YFSETQ. This CDR3 has 14 amino acids. V was cut by 3 bases and J by 5 bases, with 11 bases left in between. The CDR3 loop reads CASSYITGTGELFF. The CDR3 DNA is TGCGCCAGCAGCTATATAACAGGGACCGGGGAGCTGTTTTTT.

This clonotype came up a few times. The J gene is TRBJ2-2, the V gene TRBV7-2; unclear D gene. CDR1 is SGHTA and CDR2 is FQGNSA in the germline V gene. The CDR3 contains 16 residues. With 3 bases removed from V and 8 bases from J, the gap between germline ends came to 19 bases. As DNA, the CDR3 is TGTGCCAGCAGCTTGTTTATTTCTAGAAATAAGGGGGAGCTGTTTTTT. Its protein product is CASSLFISRNKGELFF.

V gene TRBV7-9 combines with J gene TRBJ2-4, with 7 nucleotides matching TRBD1. The DNA end is more similar to TRBJ2-7, so the J call may be wrong. Germline V gene data show CDR1 as SEHNR and CDR2 as FQNEAQ (reference sequence). This CDR3 has 12 amino acids. The CDR3 is CASRKNRGEQYF. The CDR3 DNA sequence: TGTGCCAGCAGAAAAAACAGGGGCGAGCAGTACTTC.

The J gene is TRBJ2-1, the V gene TRBV28; unclear D gene. Trimming took 3 bases from V and 2 from J, leaving 11 bases between them. Germline V gene data show CDR1 as MDHEN and CDR2 as SYDVKM. The CDR3 loop spans 15 amino acids. Here the CDR3 DNA reads TGTGCCAGCAGTTTTTTTGGCGGTCCCTACAATGAGCAGTTCTTC. Translated, it gives CASSFFGGPYNEQFF.

V is TRBV20-1 and J is TRBJ2-1; D is possibly TRBD2 (5 bases). The J call is doubtful: the DNA matches TRBJ2-7 better. Germline V lookup: CDR1 DFQATT, CDR2 SNEGSKA (reference sequence). The CDR3 spans 13 residues. The CDR3 coding sequence is TGCAGTGCTAGAGAAAGAGGGAACAATGAGCAGTACTTC. This encodes CSARERGNNEQYF.

This clonotype has ten or more counts. This chain connects TRBV9 to TRBJ2-1; D might be TRBD1 (5 bases). In germline, CDR1 is SGDLS, CDR2 YYNGEE. The CDR3 runs to 14 residues. V lost 0 bases, J lost 5 bases, and 9 bases lay in between. In DNA, the CDR3 is TGTGCCAGCAGCGTAGTTCAAGGGGACAATGAGCAGTTCTTC. This codes for CASSVVQGDNEQFF.

The J gene is TRBJ2-7, the V gene TRBV28; 11 nucleotides agree with TRBD1. Germline V gene lookup returns CDR1 MDHEN and CDR2 SYDVKM. CDR3 length: 14 amino acids. V trimming: 1 base; J trimming: 6 bases; junction bases outside the gene matches: 2. The CDR3 region has the DNA TGTGCCAGCAGTTTATTGGGACAGGGGGGCGAGCAGTACTTC. It yields the protein CASSLLGQGGEQYF.